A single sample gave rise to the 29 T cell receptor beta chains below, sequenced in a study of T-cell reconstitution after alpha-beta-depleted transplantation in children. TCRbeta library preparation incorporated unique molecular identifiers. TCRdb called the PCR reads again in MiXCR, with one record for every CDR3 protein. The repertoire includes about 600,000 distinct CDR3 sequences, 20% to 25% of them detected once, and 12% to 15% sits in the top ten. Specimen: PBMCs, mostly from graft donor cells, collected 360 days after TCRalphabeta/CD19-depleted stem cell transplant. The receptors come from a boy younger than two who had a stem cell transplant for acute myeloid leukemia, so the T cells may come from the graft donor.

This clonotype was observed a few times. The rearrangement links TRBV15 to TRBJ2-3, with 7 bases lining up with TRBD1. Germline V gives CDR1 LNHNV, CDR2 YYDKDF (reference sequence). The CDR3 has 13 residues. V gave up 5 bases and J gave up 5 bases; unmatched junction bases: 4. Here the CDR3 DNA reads TGTGCCACCAGCTTCCGGGACAGAGATACGCAGTATTTT. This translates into CATSFRDRDTQYF.

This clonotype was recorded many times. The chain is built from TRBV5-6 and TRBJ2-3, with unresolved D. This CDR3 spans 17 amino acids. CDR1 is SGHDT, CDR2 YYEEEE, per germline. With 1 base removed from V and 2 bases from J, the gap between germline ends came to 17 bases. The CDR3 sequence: CASSLSSGLQNTDTQYF. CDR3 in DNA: TGTGCCAGCAGCTTGTCATCTGGCCTCCAAAACACAGATACGCAGTATTTT.

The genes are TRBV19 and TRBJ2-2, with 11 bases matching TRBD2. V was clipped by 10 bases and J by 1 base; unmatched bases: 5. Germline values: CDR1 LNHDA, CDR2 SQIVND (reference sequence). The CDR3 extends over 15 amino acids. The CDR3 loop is CATPGTSGNTGELFF. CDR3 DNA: TGTGCCACCCCAGGGACTAGCGGGAACACCGGGGAGCTGTTTTTT.

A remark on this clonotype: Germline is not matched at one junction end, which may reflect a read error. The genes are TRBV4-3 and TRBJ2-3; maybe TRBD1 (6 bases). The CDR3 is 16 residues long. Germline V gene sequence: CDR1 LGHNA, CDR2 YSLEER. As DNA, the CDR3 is TGCGCCAGTAGCCAAGATCACCAGGGGTACACAGATACGCAGTATTTT. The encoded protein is CASSQDHQGYTDTQYF.

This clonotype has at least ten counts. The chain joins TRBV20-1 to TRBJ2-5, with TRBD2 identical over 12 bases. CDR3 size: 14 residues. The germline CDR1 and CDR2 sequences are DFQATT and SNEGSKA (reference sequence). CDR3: CTPRTSGAQETQYF. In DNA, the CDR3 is TGCACTCCAAGGACTAGCGGGGCACAAGAGACCCAGTACTTC.

The CDR3 here is CSARVGSGVTDTQYF. The CDR3 bases are TGCAGTGCTAGAGTGGGTAGCGGGGTCACAGATACGCAGTATTTT. The chain combines TRBV20-1 with TRBJ2-3; 8 positions match TRBD2. This CDR3 has 15 residues. CDR1 is DFQATT, CDR2 SNEGSKA, per germline (reference sequence). V shed 1 base, J shed 2 bases, and the junction held 5 bases outside the gene matches.

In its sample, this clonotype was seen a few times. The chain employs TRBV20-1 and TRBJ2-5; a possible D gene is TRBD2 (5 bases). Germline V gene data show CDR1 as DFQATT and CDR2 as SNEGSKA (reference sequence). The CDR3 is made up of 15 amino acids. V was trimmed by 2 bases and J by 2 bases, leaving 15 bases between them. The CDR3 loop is CSARPPTRIQETQYF. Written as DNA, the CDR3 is TGCAGTGCTAGACCCCCCACTAGGATACAAGAGACCCAGTACTTC.

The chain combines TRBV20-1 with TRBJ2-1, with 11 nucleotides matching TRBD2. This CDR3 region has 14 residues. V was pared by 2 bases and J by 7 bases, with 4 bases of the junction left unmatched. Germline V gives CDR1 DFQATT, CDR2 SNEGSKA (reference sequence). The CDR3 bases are TGCAGTGCTAGACTAGCGGGGGGTTCAAATGAGCAGTTCTTC. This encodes CSARLAGGSNEQFF.

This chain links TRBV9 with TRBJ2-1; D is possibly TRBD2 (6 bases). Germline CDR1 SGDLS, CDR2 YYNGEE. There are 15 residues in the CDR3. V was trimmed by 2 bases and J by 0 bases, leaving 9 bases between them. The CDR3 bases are TGTGCCAGCAGCGTCCTGGGGGGCTCCTACAATGAGCAGTTCTTC. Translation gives CASSVLGGSYNEQFF.

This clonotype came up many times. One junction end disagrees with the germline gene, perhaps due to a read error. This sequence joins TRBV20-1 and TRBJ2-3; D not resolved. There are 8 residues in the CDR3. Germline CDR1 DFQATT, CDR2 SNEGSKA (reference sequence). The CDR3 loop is CSARNPNF. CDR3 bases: TGCAGTGCTAGAAATCCAAATTTT.

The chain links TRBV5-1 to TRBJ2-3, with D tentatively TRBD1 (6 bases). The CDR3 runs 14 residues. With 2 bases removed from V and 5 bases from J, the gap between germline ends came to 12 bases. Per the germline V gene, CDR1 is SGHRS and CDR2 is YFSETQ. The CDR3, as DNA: TGCGCCAGCAGCTTCCTTGGCAGGGGAGATACGCAGTATTTT. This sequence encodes CASSFLGRGDTQYF. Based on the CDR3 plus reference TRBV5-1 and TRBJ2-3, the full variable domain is KAGVTQTPRYLIKTRGQQVTLSCSPISGHRSVSWYQQTPGQGLQFLFEYFSETQRNKGNFPGRFSGRQFSNSRSEMNVSTLELGDSALYLCASSFLGRGDTQYFGPGTRLTVL.

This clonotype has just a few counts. CDR3 residues: CATGGQGGRDEQFF. CDR3 DNA: TGTGCCACCGGGGGCCAGGGAGGGCGGGATGAGCAGTTCTTC. This chain connects TRBV24-1 to TRBJ2-1; a weak D match, TRBD2 (7 bases). Trimming removed 9 bases at V and 8 bases at J, with 19 bases between. The CDR3 is 14 amino acids. Germline values: CDR1 KGHDR, CDR2 SFDVKD.

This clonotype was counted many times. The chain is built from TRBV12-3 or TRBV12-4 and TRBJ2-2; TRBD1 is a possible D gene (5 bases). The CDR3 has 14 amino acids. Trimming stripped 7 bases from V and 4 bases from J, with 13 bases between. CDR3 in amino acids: CASTLPGFTGELFF. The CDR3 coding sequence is TGTGCCAGCACCCTCCCAGGGTTCACCGGGGAGCTGTTTTTT.

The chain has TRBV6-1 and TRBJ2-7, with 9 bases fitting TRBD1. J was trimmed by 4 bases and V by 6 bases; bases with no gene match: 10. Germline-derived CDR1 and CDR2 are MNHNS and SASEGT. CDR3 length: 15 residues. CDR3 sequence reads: CASSLRTGVIYEQYF. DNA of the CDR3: TGTGCCAGCAGCCTCAGGACAGGGGTAATATACGAGCAGTACTTC.

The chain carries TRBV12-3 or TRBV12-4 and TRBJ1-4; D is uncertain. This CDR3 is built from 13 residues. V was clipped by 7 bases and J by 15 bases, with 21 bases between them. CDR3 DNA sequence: TGTGCCAGCACCCCAACCCCAATTCTCCGAATGTTTTTT. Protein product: CASTPTPILRMFF.

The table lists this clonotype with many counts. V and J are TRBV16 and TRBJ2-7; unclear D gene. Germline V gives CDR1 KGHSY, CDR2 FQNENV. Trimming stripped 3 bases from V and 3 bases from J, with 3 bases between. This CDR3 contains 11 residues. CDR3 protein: CASSQYYEQYV. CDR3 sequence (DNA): TGTGCCAGCAGCCAGTACTACGAGCAGTACGTC.

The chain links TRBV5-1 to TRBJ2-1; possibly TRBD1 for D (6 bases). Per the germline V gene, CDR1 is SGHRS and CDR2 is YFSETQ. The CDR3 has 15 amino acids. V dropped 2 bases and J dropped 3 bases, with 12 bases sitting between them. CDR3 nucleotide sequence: TGCGCCAGCAGCTTTACTGGGGGCCACTACAATGAGCAGTTCTTC. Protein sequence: CASSFTGGHYNEQFF.

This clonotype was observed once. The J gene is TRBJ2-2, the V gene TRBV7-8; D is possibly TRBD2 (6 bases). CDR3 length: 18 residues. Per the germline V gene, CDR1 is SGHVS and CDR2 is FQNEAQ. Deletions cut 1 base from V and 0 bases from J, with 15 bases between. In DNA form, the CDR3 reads TGTGCCAGCAGCTTAGTGTCCTTCCTAGCGTCGAACACCGGGGAGCTGTTTTTT. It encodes CASSLVSFLASNTGELFF.

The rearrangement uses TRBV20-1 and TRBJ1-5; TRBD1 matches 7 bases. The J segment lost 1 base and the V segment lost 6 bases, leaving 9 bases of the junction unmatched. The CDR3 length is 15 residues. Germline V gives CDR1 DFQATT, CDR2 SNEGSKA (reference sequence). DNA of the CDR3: TGCAGTGCCACGCGCAGGGGGATAAGCAATCAGCCCCAGCATTTT. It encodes CSATRRGISNQPQHF.

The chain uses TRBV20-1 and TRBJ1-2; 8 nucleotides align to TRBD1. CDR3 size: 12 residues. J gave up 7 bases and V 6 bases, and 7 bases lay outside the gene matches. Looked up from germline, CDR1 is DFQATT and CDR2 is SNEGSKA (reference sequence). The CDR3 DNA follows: TGCAGTGCCCCAGGGGGCTCTGGTGGCTACACCTTC. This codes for CSAPGGSGGYTF.

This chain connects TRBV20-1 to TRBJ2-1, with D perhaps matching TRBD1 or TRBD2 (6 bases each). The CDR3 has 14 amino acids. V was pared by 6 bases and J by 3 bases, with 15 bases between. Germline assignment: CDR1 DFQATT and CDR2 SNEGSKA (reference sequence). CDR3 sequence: CSAPPGGGYNEQFF. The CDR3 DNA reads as TGCAGTGCCCCGCCAGGAGGGGGCTACAATGAGCAGTTCTTC.

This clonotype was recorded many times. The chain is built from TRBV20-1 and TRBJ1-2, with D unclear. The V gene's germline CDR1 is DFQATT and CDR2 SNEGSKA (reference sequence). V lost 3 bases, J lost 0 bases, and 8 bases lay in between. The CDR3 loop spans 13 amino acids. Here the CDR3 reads CSARPRANYGYTF. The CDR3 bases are TGCAGTGCTAGGCCGAGAGCTAACTATGGCTACACCTTC.

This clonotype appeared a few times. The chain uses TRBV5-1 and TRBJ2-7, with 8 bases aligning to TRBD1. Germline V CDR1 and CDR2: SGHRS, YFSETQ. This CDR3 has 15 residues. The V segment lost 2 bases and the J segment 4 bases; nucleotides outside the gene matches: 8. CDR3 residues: CASSFPGQDRYEQYV. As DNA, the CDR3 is TGCGCCAGCAGCTTCCCGGGACAGGACCGATACGAGCAGTACGTC.

This CDR3 reads CASSESTGTGGNTIYF. CDR3 nucleotides: TGCGCCAGCAGTGAGTCCACCGGGACAGGAGGAAACACCATATATTTT. The chain uses TRBV10-1 and TRBJ1-3; the match to TRBD1 covers 8 bases. The CDR3 loop spans 16 amino acids. Germline assignment: CDR1 WNHNN and CDR2 SYGVQD (reference sequence). V was pared by 0 bases and J by 4 bases, with 5 bases of the junction left unmatched.

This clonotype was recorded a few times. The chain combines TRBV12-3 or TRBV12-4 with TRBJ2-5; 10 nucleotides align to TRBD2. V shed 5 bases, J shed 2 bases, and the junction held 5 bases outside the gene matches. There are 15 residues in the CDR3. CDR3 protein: CASSPVAGGQETQYF. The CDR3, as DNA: TGTGCCAGCAGTCCCGTAGCGGGGGGACAAGAGACCCAGTACTTC.

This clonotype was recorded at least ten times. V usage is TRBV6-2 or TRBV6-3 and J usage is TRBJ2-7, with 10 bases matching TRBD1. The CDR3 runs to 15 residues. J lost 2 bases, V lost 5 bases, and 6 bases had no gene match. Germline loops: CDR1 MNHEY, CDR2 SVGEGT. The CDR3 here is CASSNPGTGAYEQYF. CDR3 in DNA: TGTGCCAGCAGTAACCCCGGGACAGGGGCCTACGAGCAGTACTTC.

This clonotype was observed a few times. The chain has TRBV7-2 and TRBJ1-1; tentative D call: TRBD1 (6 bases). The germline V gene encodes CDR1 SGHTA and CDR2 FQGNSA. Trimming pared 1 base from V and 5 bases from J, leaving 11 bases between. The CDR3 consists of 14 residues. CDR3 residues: CASSLDWGLTEAFF. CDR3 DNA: TGTGCCAGCAGCTTAGATTGGGGGCTTACTGAAGCTTTCTTT. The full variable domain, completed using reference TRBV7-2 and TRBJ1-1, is GAGVSQSPSNKVTEKGKDVELRCDPISGHTALYWYRQSLGQGLEFLIYFQGNSAPDKSGLPSDRFSAERTGGSVSTLTIQRTQQEDSAVYLCASSLDWGLTEAFFGQGTRLTVV.

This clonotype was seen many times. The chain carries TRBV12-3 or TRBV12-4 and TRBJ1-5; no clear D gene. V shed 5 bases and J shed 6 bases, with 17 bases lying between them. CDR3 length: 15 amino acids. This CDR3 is CASSPPGLVGQPQHF. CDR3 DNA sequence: TGTGCCAGCAGTCCCCCCGGGCTCGTAGGTCAGCCCCAGCATTTT.

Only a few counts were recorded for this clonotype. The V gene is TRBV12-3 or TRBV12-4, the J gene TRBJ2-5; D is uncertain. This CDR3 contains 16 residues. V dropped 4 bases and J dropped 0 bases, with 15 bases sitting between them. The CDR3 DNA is TGTGCCAGCAGTTCCCGGGTGTATTCGTACCAAGAGACCCAGTACTTC. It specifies CASSSRVYSYQETQYF.